The 19 T cell receptor beta chains in this list originate from one sample, sequenced in a study of shared clonotypes between healthy human individuals. Sequenced by immunoSEQ multiplex PCR; TCRdb stores in-frame clones only, minus some. Of 650,000 to 750,000 clones listed, about two thirds were seen once; the top ten hold under 2%. Sequencing was performed on memory CD4+ T cells sorted from blood. Subset: CD45RA-negative fraction. These receptors were obtained from a woman aged 30 to 39 in good health.

The J gene is TRBJ1-1, the V gene TRBV18, with D possibly matching TRBD1 (6 bases). Trimming cost V 2 bases and J 1 base, with 11 bases left between them. Germline V gene data show CDR1 as KGHSH and CDR2 as LQKENI. CDR3 length: 15 amino acids. CDR3 sequence: CASSPDRRSNTEAFF. The CDR3 DNA reads as TGTGCCAGCTCACCAGACAGGAGATCGAACACTGAAGCTTTCTTT.

This chain uses TRBV28 with TRBJ1-2, with TRBD1 matching over 7 bases. Germline V lookup: CDR1 MDHEN, CDR2 SYDVKM. The CDR3 is 15 residues long. J gave up 5 bases and V 3 bases, and 9 bases lay outside the gene matches. Written as DNA, the CDR3 is TGTGCCAGCAGTTTCCCCCGACAGGGATCATATGGCTACACCTTC. Its protein product is CASSFPRQGSYGYTF.

Comment on this clone: In the same sample, other DNA sequences code for this CDR3. V and J are TRBV27 and TRBJ2-3; no clear D. This CDR3 has 15 amino acids. Trimming took 5 bases from V and 0 from J, leaving 12 bases between them. Per germline, CDR1 MNHEY and CDR2 SMNVEV (reference sequence). The CDR3 nucleotides are TGTGCCAGCAGTCCCGGTTTTACTAGCACAGATACGCAGTATTTT. As protein: CASSPGFTSTDTQYF.

This chain uses TRBV19 with TRBJ1-1; tentatively, D is TRBD1 (6 bases). Germline V gene sequence: CDR1 LNHDA, CDR2 SQIVND (reference sequence). Trimming shortened V by 2 bases and J by 1 base, and 8 bases separated the two germline ends. The CDR3 is made up of 14 amino acids. CDR3 sequence (DNA): TGTGCCAGTAGTATACAGGGGTCGAACACTGAAGCTTTCTTT. Its protein product is CASSIQGSNTEAFF.

This clone was detected once. J is TRBJ2-2 and V is TRBV19, with 9 bases that match TRBD1. Germline CDR1 is LNHDA and CDR2 is SQIVND (reference sequence). The J segment lost 1 base and the V segment lost 3 bases, leaving 6 bases of the junction unmatched. The CDR3 contains 17 residues. For the CDR3, the DNA is TGTGCCAGTAGTATGGGGACAGGGACGGGGAACACCGGGGAGCTGTTTTTT. It yields the protein CASSMGTGTGNTGELFF.

The chain links TRBV9 to TRBJ2-7, with 8 bases aligning to TRBD1. Germline V CDR1 and CDR2: SGDLS, YYNGEE. With 4 bases clipped from V and 4 bases from J, the junction kept 10 bases outside the gene matches. The CDR3 runs to 15 residues. The CDR3: CASSTSGTGRYEQYF. The CDR3, as DNA: TGTGCCAGCAGCACCTCCGGGACAGGCCGATACGAGCAGTACTTC.

The genes are TRBV21-1 and TRBJ1-4; TRBD1 was called by the table and not checked on the DNA. TRBV21-1 is described as a pseudogene. This CDR3 region has 15 residues. The CDR3 nucleotides read TGTGCCAGCAGCACCTACAGGGGTACTAATGAAAAACTGTTTTTT. Protein: CASSTYRGTNEKLFF.

The chain employs TRBV6-5 and TRBJ1-2; the match to TRBD1 covers 7 bases. Germline lookup yields CDR1 MNHEY and CDR2 SVGAGI. Germline trimming cut 6 bases from V and 8 bases from J; bases unmatched to any gene: 6. CDR3 length: 12 amino acids. DNA for the CDR3: TGTGCCAGCAGGCGACAGGGAGGAGGCTACACCTTC. This encodes CASRRQGGGYTF.

The chain combines TRBV4-1 with TRBJ2-4; no definite D call. Germline values: CDR1 MGHRA, CDR2 YSYEKL. The CDR3 has 15 residues. V was shortened by 1 base and J by 0 bases, with 7 bases between the two germline ends. CDR3 in amino acids: CASSQGNTAKNIQYF. The CDR3 nucleotides are TGCGCCAGCAGCCAAGGTAACACAGCCAAAAACATTCAGTACTTC.

The chain employs TRBV18 and TRBJ2-5, with 9 bases that match TRBD2. CDR3 size: 17 residues. The germline V gene encodes CDR1 KGHSH and CDR2 LQKENI. V was clipped by 1 base and J by 4 bases; unmatched bases: 10. The CDR3: CASSPLGSGSYSETQYF. The CDR3 nucleotides read TGTGCCAGCTCACCACTCGGTAGCGGGAGTTACTCAGAGACCCAGTACTTC.

In this sample, this clone turned up many times. The chain employs TRBV7-9 and TRBJ2-7; D unclear. Germline lookup yields CDR1 SEHNR and CDR2 FQNEAQ (reference sequence). The length of the CDR3 is 15 residues. V was trimmed by 3 bases and J by 1 base, leaving 13 bases between them. In DNA form, the CDR3 reads TGTGCCAGCAGCTTCGAGATCCAAACGTCCTACGAGCAGTACTTC. As protein: CASSFEIQTSYEQYF.

This chain links TRBV28 with TRBJ1-1; no reliable D call. CDR1 and CDR2 (germline): MDHEN, SYDVKM. The CDR3 loop spans 12 amino acids. Trimming cost V 3 bases and J 5 bases, with 7 bases left between them. CDR3 sequence (DNA): TGTGCCAGCAGTTTGTTGGTTACTGAAGCTTTCTTT. This sequence encodes CASSLLVTEAFF. The variable domain in full, with the rest retrieved from reference TRBV28 and TRBJ1-1, is DVKVTQSSRYLVKRTGEKVFLECVQDMDHENMFWYRQDPGLGLRLIYFSYDVKMKEKGDIPEGYSVSREKKERFSLILESASTNQTSMYLCASSLLVTEAFFGQGTRLTVV.

The chain couples TRBV5-1 to TRBJ2-2; TRBD2 aligns across 12 bases. Germline V gives CDR1 SGHRS, CDR2 YFSETQ. This CDR3 is 15 amino acids long. Trimming removed 3 bases from V and 5 bases from J; junction bases left unmatched: 2. CDR3 loop: CASSSGLAGTGELFF. The DNA for the CDR3 is TGCGCCAGCAGCTCTGGACTAGCGGGGACCGGGGAGCTGTTTTTT.

The rearrangement links TRBV30 to TRBJ1-1; D perhaps matches TRBD1 (6 bases). The CDR3 covers 16 residues. V dropped 2 bases and J dropped 0 bases, with 16 bases sitting between them. Per germline, CDR1 GTSNPN and CDR2 SVGIG (reference sequence). The CDR3 nucleotides read TGTGCCTGGAGTATCCCGGGGGCGACCCTGAACACTGAAGCTTTCTTT. Translation: CAWSIPGATLNTEAFF. Full variable domain (remainder filled in from reference TRBV30 and TRBJ1-1): SQTIHQWPATLVQPVGSPLSLECTVEGTSNPNLYWYRQAAGRGLQLLFYSVGIGQISSEVPQNLSASRPQDRQFILSSKKLLLSDSGFYLCAWSIPGATLNTEAFFGQGTRLTVV.

Comments on this clone: Other DNA sequences in the sample encode the same CDR3. The genes are TRBV29-1 and TRBJ1-5; the D gene is possibly TRBD1 (6 bases). This CDR3 region has 12 residues. Germline V gene data show CDR1 as SQVTM and CDR2 as ANQGSEA. Deletions cut 5 bases from V and 2 bases from J, with 7 bases between. DNA for the CDR3: TGCAGCGTTTCAGGGGGCAATCAGCCCCAGCATTTT. It is translated as CSVSGGNQPQHF.

This clone was found a few times. The rearrangement uses TRBV7-9 and TRBJ1-5, with D possibly matching TRBD1 (5 bases). The CDR3 covers 15 residues. Trimming left V 5 bases short and J 4 bases short, with 15 bases between. Germline CDR1 and CDR2: SEHNR and FQNEAQ (reference sequence). The CDR3 DNA reads as TGTGCCAGCAGCGCGAGAGGGGACCGAAATCAGCCCCAGCATTTT. Its translation is CASSARGDRNQPQHF.

The chain recombines TRBV2 with TRBJ1-4, with D tentatively TRBD1 (6 bases). Germline CDR1 is SNHLY and CDR2 is FYNNEI. This CDR3 has 15 amino acids. Trimming shortened V by 2 bases and J by 5 bases, and 12 bases separated the two germline ends. For the CDR3, the DNA is TGTGCCAGCAGTGAAACAGGGATTACGAATGAAAAACTGTTTTTT. It codes for CASSETGITNEKLFF.

The sample holds a few counts of this clone. CDR3 in DNA: TGTGCCAGCACCCCGGGACAGGGGGTTGTAGCTTTCTTT. Residues: CASTPGQGVVAFF. The chain couples TRBV28 to TRBJ1-1; TRBD1 agrees at 11 bases. The CDR3 length is 13 residues. CDR1 MDHEN and CDR2 SYDVKM come from the germline V gene. V lost 7 bases, J lost 10 bases, and 8 bases stayed unmatched.

The V and J genes are TRBV6-5 and TRBJ2-7, with TRBD1 matching over 7 bases. Germline lookup yields CDR1 MNHEY and CDR2 SVGAGI. The length of the CDR3 is 13 residues. With 6 bases clipped from V and 3 bases from J, the junction kept 5 bases outside the gene matches. The CDR3, as DNA: TGTGCCAGCAGGAAGGACAGGTACTACGAGCAGTACTTC. It is translated as CASRKDRYYEQYF.